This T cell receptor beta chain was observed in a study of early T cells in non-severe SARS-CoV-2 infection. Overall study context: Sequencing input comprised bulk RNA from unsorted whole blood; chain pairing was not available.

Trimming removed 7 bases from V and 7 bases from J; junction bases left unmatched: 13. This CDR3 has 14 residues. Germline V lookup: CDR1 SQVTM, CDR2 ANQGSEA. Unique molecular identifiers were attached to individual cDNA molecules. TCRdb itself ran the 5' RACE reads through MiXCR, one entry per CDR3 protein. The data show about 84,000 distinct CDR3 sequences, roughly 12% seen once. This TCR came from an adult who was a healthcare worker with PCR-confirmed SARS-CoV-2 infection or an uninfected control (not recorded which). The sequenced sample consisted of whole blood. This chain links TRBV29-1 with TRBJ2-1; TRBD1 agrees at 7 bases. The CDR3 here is CSAHLTGPGNEQFF. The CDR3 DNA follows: TGCAGCGCCCATCTGACAGGGCCAGGGAATGAGCAGTTCTTC.